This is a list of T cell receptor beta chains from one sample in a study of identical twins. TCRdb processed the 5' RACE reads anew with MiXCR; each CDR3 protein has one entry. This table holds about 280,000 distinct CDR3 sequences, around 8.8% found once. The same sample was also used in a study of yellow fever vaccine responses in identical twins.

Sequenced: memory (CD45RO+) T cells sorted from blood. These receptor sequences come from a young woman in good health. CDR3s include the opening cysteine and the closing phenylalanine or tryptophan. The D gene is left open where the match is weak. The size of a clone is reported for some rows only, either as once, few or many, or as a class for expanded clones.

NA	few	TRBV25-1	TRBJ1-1	CASSDWTNTEAFF	TGTGCCAGCAGTGACTGGACGAACACTGAAGCTTTCTTT
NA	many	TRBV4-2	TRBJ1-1	CASSQGGGRTNTEAFF	TGTGCCAGCAGCCAGGGGGGGGGTCGGACGAACACTGAAGCTTTCTTT
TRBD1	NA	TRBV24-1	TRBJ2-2	CATSDGTGGYTGELFF	TGTGCCACCAGTGATGGGACAGGGGGATACACCGGGGAGCTGTTTTTT
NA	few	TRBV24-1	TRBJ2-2	CATRGKMGNTGELFF	TGTGCCACCAGAGGGAAGATGGGGAACACCGGGGAGCTGTTTTTT
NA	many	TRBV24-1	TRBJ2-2	CATSDSGTMENTGELFF	TGTGCCACCAGTGATTCCGGGACCATGGAGAACACCGGGGAGCTGTTTTTT
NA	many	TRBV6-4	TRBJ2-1	CASSADSNSYNEQFF	TGTGCCAGCAGTGCAGACTCAAACTCCTACAATGAGCAGTTCTTC
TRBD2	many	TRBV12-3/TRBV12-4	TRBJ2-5	CASTVGLAGAKETQYF	TGTGCCAGCACCGTGGGACTAGCGGGAGCGAAGGAGACCCAGTACTTC
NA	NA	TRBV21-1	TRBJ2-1	CASSRPPTLPPNEQFF	TGTGCCAGCAGCAGACCCCCTACACTTCCACCCAATGAGCAGTTCTTC
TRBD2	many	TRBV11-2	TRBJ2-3	CASSVRLAGGSADTQYF	TGTGCCAGCAGCGTCCGACTAGCGGGGGGCTCCGCAGATACGCAGTATTTT
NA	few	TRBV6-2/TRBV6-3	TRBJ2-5	CASSKYRDRPQETQYF	TGTGCCAGCAGTAAATACCGGGACCGGCCCCAAGAGACCCAGTACTTC
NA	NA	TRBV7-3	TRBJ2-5	CASSAGGGGQTQYF	TGTGCCAGCAGCGCCGGTGGAGGGGGACAGACCCAGTACTTC
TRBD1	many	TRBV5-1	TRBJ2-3	CASSPERTGGSADTQYF	TGCGCCAGCAGCCCGGAACGGACAGGGGGGTCCGCAGATACGCAGTATTTT
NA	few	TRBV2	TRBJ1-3	CASTRDQSSGNTIYF	TGTGCCAGCACCCGGGACCAGAGCTCTGGAAACACCATATATTTT